The rows below give T cell receptor beta chains drawn from one sample of a study of Ad26.COV2.S vaccination and SARS-CoV-2 variants. Clones were sequenced by immunoSEQ multiplex PCR, and TCRdb holds only the in-frame ones, with some missing. The sample consists of hundreds of thousands of clones, 86% of them appearing once. The source material was peripheral blood, sampled in a trial of Ad26.COV2.S vaccine versus placebo. The receptor set was obtained from a person between 18 and 59 years old who received the Ad26.COV2.S COVID-19 vaccine or a placebo. Both conserved end residues are part of each CDR3. The order of the fields is V gene, J gene, clone size, CDR3 length, D gene, CDR3 protein, CDR3 DNA. D genes are given only for firm matches. Expanded clones are given a class, and other clones once, few, many or no size at all.

V gene: TRBV3-1/TRBV3-2; J gene: TRBJ2-2; clone size: .; CDR3 length: 14; D gene: .; CDR3 protein: CASSQDVGTGELFF; CDR3 DNA: TGTGCCAGCAGCCAAGATGTGGGAACCGGGGAGCTGTTTTTT
V gene: TRBV28; J gene: TRBJ2-1; clone size: .; CDR3 length: 17; D gene: TRBD1; CDR3 protein: CASSFQGAQAHYNEQFF; CDR3 DNA: TGTGCCAGCAGTTTTCAGGGGGCGCAAGCCCACTACAATGAGCAGTTCTTC
V gene: TRBV27; J gene: TRBJ2-7; clone size: .; CDR3 length: 14; D gene: .; CDR3 protein: CASSVTGPAGEQYF; CDR3 DNA: TGTGCCAGCAGCGTGACTGGCCCCGCGGGCGAGCAGTACTTC
V gene: TRBV3-1/TRBV3-2; J gene: TRBJ2-1; clone size: .; CDR3 length: 16; D gene: .; CDR3 protein: CASSQTQREDWNEQFF; CDR3 DNA: TGTGCCAGCAGCCAAACCCAGAGGGAGGATTGGAATGAGCAGTTCTTC
V gene: TRBV7-8; J gene: TRBJ2-3; clone size: .; CDR3 length: 19; D gene: TRBD2; CDR3 protein: CASSPRLAGAPFSTDTQYF; CDR3 DNA: TGTGCCAGCAGCCCCCGACTAGCGGGGGCCCCCTTTAGCACAGATACGCAGTATTTT
V gene: TRBV5-1; J gene: TRBJ2-1; clone size: .; CDR3 length: 18; D gene: TRBD1; CDR3 protein: CASSLEGTGTGGKNEQFF; CDR3 DNA: TGCGCCAGCAGCTTGGAGGGGACCGGGACAGGGGGCAAGAATGAGCAGTTCTTC
V gene: TRBV11-2; J gene: TRBJ1-6; clone size: .; CDR3 length: 14; D gene: .; CDR3 protein: CASSLDGVLSPLHF; CDR3 DNA: TGTGCCAGCAGCTTAGATGGTGTACTTTCACCCCTCCACTTT
V gene: TRBV5-4; J gene: TRBJ2-1; clone size: .; CDR3 length: 17; D gene: TRBD1; CDR3 protein: CASSSHLGTGGGNEQFF; CDR3 DNA: TGTGCCAGCAGCTCCCACCTCGGGACAGGGGGCGGAAATGAGCAGTTCTTC
V gene: TRBV6-5; J gene: TRBJ2-3; clone size: .; CDR3 length: 15; D gene: .; CDR3 protein: CASSYSSTGTDTQYF; CDR3 DNA: TGTGCCAGCAGTTACTCGAGTACGGGCACAGATACGCAGTATTTT
V gene: TRBV21-1; J gene: TRBJ2-1; clone size: .; CDR3 length: 19; D gene: .; CDR3 protein: CASSKLGRASKSSYNEQFF; CDR3 DNA: TGTGCCAGCAGCAAACTCGGCAGGGCTTCCAAAAGCTCCTACAATGAGCAGTTCTTC
V gene: TRBV5-5; J gene: TRBJ2-3; clone size: .; CDR3 length: 13; D gene: .; CDR3 protein: CASSLLVGGTQYF; CDR3 DNA: TGTGCCAGCAGCTTGCTGGTAGGGGGTACGCAGTATTTT
V gene: TRBV2; J gene: TRBJ2-5; clone size: once; CDR3 length: 13; D gene: TRBD2; CDR3 protein: CASSELAGETQYF; CDR3 DNA: TGTGCCAGCAGTGAGTTAGCGGGAGAGACCCAGTACTTC
V gene: TRBV7-2; J gene: TRBJ1-2; clone size: .; CDR3 length: 13; D gene: .; CDR3 protein: CASRPTGNYGYTF; CDR3 DNA: TGTGCCAGCAGGCCTACAGGGAACTATGGCTACACCTTC
V gene: TRBV5-6; J gene: TRBJ1-4; clone size: .; CDR3 length: 16; D gene: .; CDR3 protein: CASSLHWTATNEKLFF; CDR3 DNA: TGTGCCAGCAGCTTGCATTGGACAGCAACTAATGAAAAACTGTTTTTT
V gene: TRBV7-7; J gene: TRBJ1-5; clone size: .; CDR3 length: 17; D gene: TRBD1; CDR3 protein: CASSLEGTGYSNQPQHF; CDR3 DNA: TGTGCCAGCAGCTTAGAAGGGACAGGGTATAGCAATCAGCCCCAGCATTTT
V gene: TRBV12-3/TRBV12-4; J gene: TRBJ2-2; clone size: .; CDR3 length: 13; D gene: .; CDR3 protein: CASSLERNGELFF; CDR3 DNA: TGTGCCAGCAGTTTGGAACGGAACGGGGAGCTGTTTTTT